The 2 T cell receptor beta chains below all came from one sample that was sequenced in a study of blood T cell repertoires in COVID-19. Assay: immunoSEQ multiplex PCR; the TCRdb copy retains only in-frame clones and omits some. Of 490,000 or so clones in the sample, about 88% were seen once. The specimen was PBMCs or T cells enriched from blood (not recorded which). These receptors were obtained from a woman aged 55-69 years who had recovered from COVID-19.

The chain is built from TRBV27 and TRBJ1-1; D remains ambiguous. The CDR3 has 15 amino acids. CDR1 is MNHEY and CDR2 is SMNVEV in the germline V gene (reference sequence). V was pared by 6 bases and J by 2 bases, with 16 bases between. The CDR3 nucleotides are TGTGCCAGCAGCCAAAACAGAAATCATAACACTGAAGCTTTCTTT. Encoded protein: CASSQNRNHNTEAFF.

The chain carries TRBV7-8 and TRBJ2-6; TRBD1 might be the D (6 bases). V was trimmed by 2 bases and J by 0 bases, leaving 8 bases between them. This CDR3 spans 16 amino acids. In germline, CDR1 is SGHVS, CDR2 FQNEAQ. The chain's CDR3 is CASSLTGLSGANVLTF. The CDR3 DNA sequence: TGTGCCAGCAGCTTAACAGGGCTCTCTGGGGCCAACGTCCTGACTTTC. Full variable domain (missing parts from reference TRBV7-8 and TRBJ2-6): GAGVSQSPRYKVAKRGQDVALRCDPISGHVSLFWYQQALGQGPEFLTYFQNEAQLDKSGLPSDRFFAERPEGSVSTLKIQRTQQEDSAVYLCASSLTGLSGANVLTFGAGSRLTVL.